This T cell receptor beta chain comes out of a study of T-cell reconstitution after alpha-beta-depleted transplantation in children. This clonotype was detected only a few times. Library preparation (for TCRbeta) was performed with unique molecular identifiers. TCRdb re-derived calls from the PCR reads in MiXCR, one entry per CDR3 protein. The sample contains about 610,000 distinct CDR3 sequences, about 11% of which appear only once. V shed 3 bases and J 0 bases; nucleotides not matched to a gene: 10. Germline V gene sequence: CDR1 LGHNA, CDR2 YSLEER. The CDR3 consists of 20 residues. The gene calls are TRBV4-3 and TRBJ2-1; 14 nucleotides line up with TRBD2. This clonotype was obtained from a human donor who donated a stem cell graft to a child with acute myeloid leukemia. The starting material was PBMCs from the stem cell graft donor, obtained from the stem cell graft. The CDR3 protein is CASSQGTSGSSTSSYNEQFF. The CDR3 DNA reads TGCGCCAGCAGCCAGGGGACTAGCGGGAGTTCCACTAGCTCCTACAATGAGCAGTTCTTC.